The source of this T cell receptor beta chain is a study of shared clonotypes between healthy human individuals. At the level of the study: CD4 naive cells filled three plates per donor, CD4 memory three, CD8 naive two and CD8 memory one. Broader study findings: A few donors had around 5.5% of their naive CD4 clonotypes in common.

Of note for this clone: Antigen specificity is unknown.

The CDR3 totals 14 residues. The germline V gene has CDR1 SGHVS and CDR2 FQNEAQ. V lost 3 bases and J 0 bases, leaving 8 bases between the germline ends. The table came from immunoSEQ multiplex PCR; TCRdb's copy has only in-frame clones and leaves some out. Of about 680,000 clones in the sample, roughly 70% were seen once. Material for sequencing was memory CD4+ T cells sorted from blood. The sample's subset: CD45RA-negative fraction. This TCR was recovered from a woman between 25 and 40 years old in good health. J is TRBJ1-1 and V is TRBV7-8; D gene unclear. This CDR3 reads CASSFWGLNTEAFF. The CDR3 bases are TGTGCCAGCAGCTTTTGGGGATTGAACACTGAAGCTTTCTTT.